The present T cell receptor beta chain was sequenced within a study of blood T cell repertoires in COVID-19. Study as a whole: From the United States, Italy and Spain came samples of acute and convalescent COVID-19. T cells, B-cell-depleted T cells, or PBMCs provided the cDNA or gDNA that served as material.

Germline loops: CDR1 MNHNS, CDR2 SASEGT. V was clipped by 2 bases and J by 11 bases, with 13 bases between them. The CDR3 runs to 14 residues. Source study methods: Scientists estimated how many nucleated cells there were by amplifying reference gene primers. The table came from immunoSEQ multiplex PCR; TCRdb's copy has only in-frame clones and leaves some out. D and trimming were read from the DNA, whereas the V and J calls and clone size are those reported in that table. The sample lists around 450,000 clones, approximately 90% occurring once. Sequenced input: peripheral blood. This TCR was sampled from a woman in her twenties or thirties with acute or convalescent COVID-19. The V gene is TRBV6-1, the J gene TRBJ1-6, with D hard to call. The CDR3 reads CASSESGGLPPLHF. The CDR3 nucleotides read TGTGCCAGCAGTGAATCCGGAGGGTTGCCACCCCTCCACTTT.